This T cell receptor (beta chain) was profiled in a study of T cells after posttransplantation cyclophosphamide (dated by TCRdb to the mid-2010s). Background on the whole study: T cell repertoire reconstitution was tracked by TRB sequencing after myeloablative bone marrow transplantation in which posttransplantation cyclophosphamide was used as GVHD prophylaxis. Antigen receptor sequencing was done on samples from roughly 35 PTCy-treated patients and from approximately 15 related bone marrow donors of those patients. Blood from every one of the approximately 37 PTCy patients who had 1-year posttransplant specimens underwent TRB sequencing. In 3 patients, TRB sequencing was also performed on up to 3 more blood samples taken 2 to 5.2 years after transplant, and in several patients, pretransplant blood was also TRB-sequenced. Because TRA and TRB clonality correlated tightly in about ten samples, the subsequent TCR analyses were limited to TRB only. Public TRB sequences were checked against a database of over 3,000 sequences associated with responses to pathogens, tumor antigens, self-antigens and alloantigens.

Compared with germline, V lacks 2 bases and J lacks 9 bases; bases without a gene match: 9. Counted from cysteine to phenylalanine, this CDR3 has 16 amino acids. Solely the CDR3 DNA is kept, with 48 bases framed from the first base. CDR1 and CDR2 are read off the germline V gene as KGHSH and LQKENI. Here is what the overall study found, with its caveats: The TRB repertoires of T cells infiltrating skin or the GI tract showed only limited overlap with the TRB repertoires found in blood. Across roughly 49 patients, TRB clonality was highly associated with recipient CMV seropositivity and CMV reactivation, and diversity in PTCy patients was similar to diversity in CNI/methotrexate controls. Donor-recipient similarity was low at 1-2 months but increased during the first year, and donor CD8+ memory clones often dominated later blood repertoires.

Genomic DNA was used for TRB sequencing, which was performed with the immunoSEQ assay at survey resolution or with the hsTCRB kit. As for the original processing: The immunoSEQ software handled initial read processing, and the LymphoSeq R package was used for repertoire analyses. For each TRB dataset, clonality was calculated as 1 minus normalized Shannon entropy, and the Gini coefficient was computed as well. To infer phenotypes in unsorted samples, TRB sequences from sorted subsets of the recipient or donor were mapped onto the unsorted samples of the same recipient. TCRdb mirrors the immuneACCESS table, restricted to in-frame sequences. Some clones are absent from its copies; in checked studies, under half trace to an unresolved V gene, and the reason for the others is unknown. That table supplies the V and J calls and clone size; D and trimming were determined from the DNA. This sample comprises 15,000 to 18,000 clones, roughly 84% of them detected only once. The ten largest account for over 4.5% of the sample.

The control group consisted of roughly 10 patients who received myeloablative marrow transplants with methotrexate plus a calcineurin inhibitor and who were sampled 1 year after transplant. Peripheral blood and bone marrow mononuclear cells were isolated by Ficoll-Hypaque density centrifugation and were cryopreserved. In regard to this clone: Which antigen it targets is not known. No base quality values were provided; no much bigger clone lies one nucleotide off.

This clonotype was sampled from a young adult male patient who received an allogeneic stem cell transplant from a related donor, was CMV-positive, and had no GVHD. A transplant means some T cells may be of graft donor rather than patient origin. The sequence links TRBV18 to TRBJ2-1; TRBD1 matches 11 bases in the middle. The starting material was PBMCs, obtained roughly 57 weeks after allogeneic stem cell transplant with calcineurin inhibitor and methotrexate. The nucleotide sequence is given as TGTGCCAGCTCACCATCCGGGACAGGGGGGAACAGTGAGCAGTTCTTC. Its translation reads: CASSPSGTGGNSEQFF. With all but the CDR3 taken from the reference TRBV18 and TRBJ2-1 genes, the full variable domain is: NAGVMQNPRHLVRRRGQEARLRCSPMKGHSHVYWYRQLPEEGLKFMVYLQKENIIDESGMPKERFSAEFPKEGPSILRIQQVVRGDSAAYFCASSPSGTGGNSEQFFGPGTRLTVL.